A single sample is the source of the 24 T cell receptor beta chains below, sequenced in a study of cytomegalovirus exposure and HLA in healthy donors. The PCR used 60 Vbeta and 13 Jbeta primers. This table comes from immunoSEQ multiplex PCR, and its TCRdb copy is limited to in-frame clones, with some not included. The repertoire has about 120,000 clones, about four fifths of them found once; the top ten carry less than 2.5%. Sequencing was done on a sample of PBMCs. Receptor source: a woman aged 40 to 50 in good health and CMV-seronegative.

The V and J genes are TRBV5-1 and TRBJ2-5, with 8 bases fitting TRBD2. Germline V gene data show CDR1 as SGHRS and CDR2 as YFSETQ. Unmatched junction bases numbered 7, after V lost 3 bases and J lost 3 bases. The CDR3 has 15 amino acids. This CDR3 is CASSSAPGLEETQYF. The CDR3, as DNA: TGCGCCAGCAGCTCGGCACCGGGACTAGAAGAGACCCAGTACTTC.

The gene calls are TRBV5-4 and TRBJ2-7, with 7 positions matching TRBD2. This CDR3 has 14 residues. CDR1 and CDR2 (germline): SGHNT, YYREEE (reference sequence). The ends lost 1 base at V and 6 bases at J; junction bases unmatched: 7. The CDR3 reads CASSLSLGGSEQYF. CDR3 nucleotides: TGTGCCAGCAGCTTGTCACTCGGGGGGTCCGAGCAGTACTTC.

A few counts support this clone. The J gene is TRBJ1-1, the V gene TRBV27, with TRBD1 identical over 7 bases. Germline CDR1 and CDR2: MNHEY and SMNVEV (reference sequence). This CDR3 contains 15 residues. Germline trimming cut 6 bases from V and 3 bases from J; bases unmatched to any gene: 10. CDR3 loop: CASSLRGGGDTEAFF. CDR3 nucleotides: TGTGCCAGCAGCCTCCGTGGAGGGGGCGACACTGAAGCTTTCTTT.

The chain recombines TRBV15 with TRBJ1-5; 9 bases match TRBD1. This CDR3 is 15 amino acids long. V lost 5 bases to trimming and J lost 1 base; unmatched junction nucleotides: 3. Germline-derived CDR1 and CDR2 are LNHNV and YYDKDF (reference sequence). The DNA for the CDR3 is TGTGCCACCAGCCGGACAGGGGAGAGCAATCAGCCCCAGCATTTT. Protein: CATSRTGESNQPQHF. The complete variable domain, with remaining parts taken from reference TRBV15 and TRBJ1-5, reads DAMVIQNPRYQVTQFGKPVTLSCSQTLNHNVMYWYQQKSSQAPKLLFHYYDKDFNNEADTPDNFQSRRPNTSFCFLDIRSPGLGDTAMYLCATSRTGESNQPQHFGDGTRLSIL.

The CDR3 nucleotides are TGTGCCAGTACGGACAGGGGGGGATCTAATGAAAAACTGTTTTTT. This translates into CASTDRGGSNEKLFF. This chain uses TRBV19 with TRBJ1-4; 10 nucleotides align to TRBD1. Germline lookup yields CDR1 LNHDA and CDR2 SQIVND (reference sequence). This CDR3 is built from 15 residues. Trimming at V came to 7 bases and at J to 3 bases, leaving 5 bases not matched to a gene.

The chain carries TRBV19 and TRBJ1-5; 10 bases agree with TRBD1. The trim removed 0 bases at V and 7 bases at J, leaving 12 bases unmatched. The CDR3 length is 18 residues. CDR1 is LNHDA, CDR2 SQIVND, per germline (reference sequence). As DNA, the CDR3 is TGTGCCAGTAGTATAGAGGGGACAGGGGCTTCCTTCCGACAGCCCCAGCATTTT. Protein sequence: CASSIEGTGASFRQPQHF.

This clone was observed a handful of times. V is TRBV5-1 and J is TRBJ1-1; D is ambiguous. The V gene lost 4 bases and the J gene lost 5 bases, with 15 bases spanning the gap. In germline, CDR1 is SGHRS, CDR2 YFSETQ. CDR3 length: 14 residues. The CDR3 DNA is TGCGCCAGCAGCAGCACAGCGGGGAAGACTGAAGCTTTCTTT. It specifies CASSSTAGKTEAFF.

The chain couples TRBV18 to TRBJ2-1, with TRBD2 identical over 8 bases. CDR1 is KGHSH, CDR2 LQKENI, per germline. There are 15 residues in the CDR3. The trim removed 2 bases at V and 5 bases at J, leaving 5 bases unmatched. In DNA form, the CDR3 reads TGTGCCAGCTCACCAAGTACGGGAGGGAACAATGAGCAGTTCTTC. It is translated as CASSPSTGGNNEQFF. Drawing the rest from reference TRBV18 and TRBJ2-1, the complete variable domain is NAGVMQNPRHLVRRRGQEARLRCSPMKGHSHVYWYRQLPEEGLKFMVYLQKENIIDESGMPKERFSAEFPKEGPSILRIQQVVRGDSAAYFCASSPSTGGNNEQFFGPGTRLTVL.

In this sample, this clone turned up a few times. V usage is TRBV2 and J usage is TRBJ1-4; D call uncertain. The CDR3 loop spans 13 amino acids. V shed 7 bases and J shed 6 bases, with 12 bases lying between them. Germline loops: CDR1 SNHLY, CDR2 FYNNEI. The CDR3 nucleotides are TGTGCCAGCAAGCGCGTGCAATATGAAAAACTGTTTTTT. This sequence encodes CASKRVQYEKLFF.

V and J are TRBV7-6 and TRBJ2-2; 7 bases align to TRBD1. The CDR3 runs to 14 residues. Per germline, CDR1 SGHVS and CDR2 FNYEAQ. V was clipped by 5 bases and J by 5 bases; unmatched bases: 5. CDR3 region: CASSPTTGTGELFF. CDR3 in DNA: TGTGCCAGCAGCCCAACGACAGGGACCGGGGAGCTGTTTTTT.

V usage is TRBV7-9 and J usage is TRBJ1-4; D is undetermined. V lost 5 bases, J lost 10 bases, and 11 bases lay in between. The CDR3 is made up of 12 amino acids. Germline CDR1 reads SEHNR; CDR2 reads FQNEAQ (reference sequence). CDR3 bases: TGTGCCAGCAGCATCGATAGAGGAAAACTGTTTTTT. Its translation is CASSIDRGKLFF. Full variable domain (remainder filled in from reference TRBV7-9 and TRBJ1-4): DTGVSQNPRHKITKRGQNVTFRCDPISEHNRLYWYRQTLGQGPEFLTYFQNEAQLEKSRLLSDRFSAERPKGSFSTLEIQRTEQGDSAMYLCASSIDRGKLFFGSGTQLSVL.

The table lists this clone with a few counts. The chain is built from TRBV6-5 and TRBJ2-3; no firm D call. The CDR3 loop spans 13 amino acids. V gave up 6 bases and J gave up 2 bases, with 9 bases separating them. The germline gives CDR1 MNHEY, CDR2 SVGAGI. The CDR3 DNA sequence: TGTGCCAGCAGCCCCGTGGCCACAGATACGCAGTATTTT. Protein: CASSPVATDTQYF.

J is TRBJ1-3 and V is TRBV7-9, with TRBD1 matching 7 bases. The CDR3 is 16 residues long. Per the germline V gene, CDR1 is SEHNR and CDR2 is FQNEAQ (reference sequence). The V gene end was trimmed by 5 bases and the J gene end by 1 base; junction bases not matched to a gene: 8. CDR3 protein: CASSTRDSRSGNTIYF. For the CDR3, the DNA is TGTGCCAGCAGCACCCGGGACAGCAGGTCTGGAAACACCATATATTTT.

In its sample, this clone was seen a few times. This chain joins TRBV5-1 and TRBJ1-4; the D is unclear. The CDR3 has 11 amino acids. The germline gives CDR1 SGHRS, CDR2 YFSETQ. V lost 4 bases to trimming and J lost 4 bases, with 2 bases between them. In DNA, the CDR3 is TGCGCCAGCAGCCGTAATGAAAAACTGTTTTTT. As protein: CASSRNEKLFF.

CDR3 sequence reads: CASSSLLAYYEQYF. Here the CDR3 DNA reads TGTGCCAGCAGTTCCTTACTAGCCTATTACGAGCAGTACTTC. The chain is built from TRBV6-1 and TRBJ2-7; D may be TRBD2 (6 bases). Trimming cost V 5 bases and J 4 bases, with 15 bases left between them. Germline CDR1 is MNHNS and CDR2 is SASEGT. This CDR3 comprises 14 residues.

The chain has TRBV5-1 and TRBJ2-5; TRBD2 might be the D (5 bases). With 5 bases removed from V and 5 bases from J, the gap between germline ends came to 16 bases. This CDR3 spans 14 amino acids. Germline V lookup: CDR1 SGHRS, CDR2 YFSETQ. CDR3 coding DNA: TGCGCCAGCAGGAGAGGCAGGCCGGGGGAGACCCAGTACTTC. Protein: CASRRGRPGETQYF.

The V gene is TRBV14, the J gene TRBJ2-7, with 7 bases that match TRBD1. V gave up 2 bases and J gave up 6 bases; unmatched junction bases: 13. The CDR3 totals 16 residues. Germline CDR1 is SGHDN and CDR2 is FVKESK. CDR3 in amino acids: CASSQLPGQRSAEQYF. The CDR3, as DNA: TGTGCCAGCAGCCAACTACCGGGACAGCGGTCGGCCGAGCAGTACTTC.

This clone showed up just a few times. V usage is TRBV29-1 and J usage is TRBJ1-1; D gene unclear. The V end was cut by 7 bases, the J end by 0 bases, with 9 bases between. The CDR3 runs to 12 residues. Germline values: CDR1 SQVTM, CDR2 ANQGSEA. This chain's CDR3 is CSAGQVNTEAFF. The CDR3 bases are TGCAGCGCAGGTCAAGTGAACACTGAAGCTTTCTTT.

Only one count was recorded for this clone. The V gene is TRBV5-1, the J gene TRBJ2-5, with 13 bases fitting TRBD2. With 4 bases clipped from V and 5 bases from J, the junction kept 26 bases outside the gene matches. The V gene's germline CDR1 is SGHRS and CDR2 YFSETQ. The length of the CDR3 is 22 residues. The CDR3 reads CASSQERTSGGWNPGRRETQYF. In DNA, the CDR3 is TGCGCCAGCAGCCAGGAAAGGACTAGCGGGGGTTGGAACCCGGGCCGCCGGGAGACCCAGTACTTC.

V usage is TRBV7-2 and J usage is TRBJ1-2, with 10 positions matching TRBD1. Germline V gene lookup returns CDR1 SGHTA and CDR2 FQGNSA. Unmatched junction bases numbered 5, after V lost 5 bases and J lost 5 bases. This CDR3 region has 14 residues. DNA of the CDR3: TGTGCCAGCAGCCGGACAGGGGGAGGGTATGGCTACACCTTC. Translated, it gives CASSRTGGGYGYTF.

This clone showed up just once. V and J are TRBV18 and TRBJ1-1; TRBD1 might be the D (5 bases). Germline CDR1 and CDR2: KGHSH and LQKENI. CDR3 length: 14 amino acids. The V end lost 2 bases, the J end lost 4 bases, and 11 bases lay between the germline ends. The CDR3 coding sequence is TGTGCCAGCTCACCATTTCAGGGAAGCACTGAAGCTTTCTTT. Protein product: CASSPFQGSTEAFF. Supplemented by reference TRBV18 and TRBJ1-1, the full variable domain reads NAGVMQNPRHLVRRRGQEARLRCSPMKGHSHVYWYRQLPEEGLKFMVYLQKENIIDESGMPKERFSAEFPKEGPSILRIQQVVRGDSAAYFCASSPFQGSTEAFFGQGTRLTVV.

In this sample, this clone turned up a few times. This rearrangement joins TRBV11-3 to TRBJ2-1; D remains ambiguous. Germline V gives CDR1 SGHNT, CDR2 YENEEA. V lost 5 bases and J lost 6, with 14 bases in between. The CDR3 length is 14 residues. The CDR3 here is CASSHGEPSNEQFF. The CDR3 DNA follows: TGTGCCAGCAGCCACGGAGAACCATCCAATGAGCAGTTCTTC.

The chain employs TRBV4-3 and TRBJ1-3; possibly TRBD1 for D (6 bases). Deletions cut 1 base from V and 4 bases from J, with 14 bases between. CDR1 and CDR2 (germline): LGHNA, YSLEER. CDR3 length: 16 amino acids. The DNA of the CDR3 is TGCGCCAGCAGCCAAGGTCTGGGACAAGTCGGAAACACCATATATTTT. Encoded protein: CASSQGLGQVGNTIYF.

The chain combines TRBV7-2 with TRBJ2-7; 9 bases agree with TRBD2. The V segment lost 0 bases and the J segment 1 base; nucleotides outside the gene matches: 1. Germline V CDR1 and CDR2: SGHTA, FQGNSA. The CDR3 length is 15 residues. The CDR3 coding sequence is TGTGCCAGCAGCTTAGCCAGCGGGGGGTCCTACGAGCAGTACTTC. Translation: CASSLASGGSYEQYF. Full variable domain (outside the CDR3, taken from reference TRBV7-2 and TRBJ2-7): GAGVSQSPSNKVTEKGKDVELRCDPISGHTALYWYRQSLGQGLEFLIYFQGNSAPDKSGLPSDRFSAERTGGSVSTLTIQRTQQEDSAVYLCASSLASGGSYEQYFGPGTRLTVT.